This T cell receptor beta chain was obtained from a study of cytomegalovirus exposure and HLA in healthy donors. There are 15 residues in the CDR3. Germline trimming cut 4 bases from V and 5 bases from J; bases unmatched to any gene: 8. Germline CDR1 and CDR2: SGHRS and YFSETQ. General study findings and limits: Per a prior analysis, the majority of TCR beta V segments were productive roughly 90% or roughly 30% of the time. Association of approximately 16,000 TCR beta sequences with HLA alleles was found at 0.05 false discovery rate in a later analysis.

Primers: 60 Vbeta forward and 13 Jbeta reverse. Clones were sequenced by immunoSEQ multiplex PCR, and TCRdb holds only the in-frame ones, with some missing. The specimen's table records more than 140,000 clones. Details on this clone: Its antigen is unknown.

This TCR was recovered from a woman between 18 and 29 years old in good health and CMV-seronegative. The chain couples TRBV5-1 to TRBJ2-1; 8 nucleotides align to TRBD1. What was sequenced was PBMCs. The CDR3 loop is CASSIDRGRHNEQFF. CDR3 nucleotide sequence: TGCGCCAGCAGCATCGACAGGGGACGACACAATGAGCAGTTCTTC. Combining the CDR3 with reference TRBV5-1 and TRBJ2-1 gives the whole variable domain KAGVTQTPRYLIKTRGQQVTLSCSPISGHRSVSWYQQTPGQGLQFLFEYFSETQRNKGNFPGRFSGRQFSNSRSEMNVSTLELGDSALYLCASSIDRGRHNEQFFGPGTRLTVL.